The rows below give T cell receptor beta chains drawn from one sample of a study of control samples from healthy donors and cancer patients. Profiling relied on immunoSEQ multiplex PCR, and the TCRdb table lists in-frame clones only, not all of them. The sample has some 140,000 clones; 85% to 95% are singletons. The specimen was PBMCs. These receptors all stem from a man aged 55 to 70 with colorectal cancer. The CDR3 runs from the conserved cysteine through the conserved F or W. D genes are given only for firm matches. For some rows the clone size is stated as once, few or many, or as a class when expanded; others skip it.

v_call: TRBV5-1; j_call: TRBJ2-3; cdr3_length: 16; clone_size: -; d_call: TRBD1; cdr3_aa: CASSAGTGGRSDTQYF; cdr3_nt: TGCGCCAGCAGCGCCGGGACAGGGGGCAGGTCAGATACGCAGTATTTT
v_call: TRBV6-2/TRBV6-3; j_call: TRBJ2-2; cdr3_length: 16; clone_size: -; d_call: TRBD2; cdr3_aa: CASSTFGGGRTGELFF; cdr3_nt: TGTGCCAGCAGTACGTTTGGCGGGGGGCGCACCGGGGAGCTGTTTTTT
v_call: TRBV25-1; j_call: TRBJ1-4; cdr3_length: 18; clone_size: once; d_call: -; cdr3_aa: CASSEWARSRDGVEKLFF; cdr3_nt: TGTGCCAGCAGTGAATGGGCCCGTAGCCGGGACGGAGTTGAAAAACTGTTTTTT
v_call: TRBV5-4; j_call: TRBJ2-7; cdr3_length: 15; clone_size: -; d_call: TRBD1; cdr3_aa: CASSLGQSPTYEQYF; cdr3_nt: TGTGCCAGCAGCCTGGGACAGTCTCCCACCTACGAGCAGTACTTC
v_call: TRBV27; j_call: TRBJ2-7; cdr3_length: 14; clone_size: -; d_call: -; cdr3_aa: CASSLGAGSYEQYF; cdr3_nt: TGTGCCAGCAGTTTGGGGGCAGGGTCCTACGAGCAGTACTTC
v_call: TRBV6-2/TRBV6-3; j_call: TRBJ2-4; cdr3_length: 15; clone_size: -; d_call: TRBD1; cdr3_aa: CASSPRDRGKNIQYF; cdr3_nt: TGTGCCAGCAGTCCCCGGGACAGGGGTAAAAACATTCAGTACTTC
v_call: TRBV5-1; j_call: TRBJ2-1; cdr3_length: 14; clone_size: once; d_call: TRBD2; cdr3_aa: CASSLGLATERQFF; cdr3_nt: TGCGCCAGCAGCCTGGGACTAGCGACTGAAAGGCAGTTCTTC
v_call: TRBV10-3; j_call: TRBJ1-1; cdr3_length: 14; clone_size: -; d_call: -; cdr3_aa: CAISGQGADTEAFF; cdr3_nt: TGTGCCATCAGTGGTCAGGGAGCGGACACTGAAGCTTTCTTT
v_call: TRBV10-3; j_call: TRBJ1-1; cdr3_length: 13; clone_size: -; d_call: -; cdr3_aa: CAITSEMNTEAFF; cdr3_nt: TGTGCCATCACTTCCGAGATGAACACTGAAGCTTTCTTT
v_call: TRBV6-5; j_call: TRBJ1-6; cdr3_length: 15; clone_size: -; d_call: -; cdr3_aa: CASRSGESYNSPLHF; cdr3_nt: TGTGCCAGCAGATCGGGTGAATCCTATAATTCACCCCTCCACTTT
v_call: TRBV2; j_call: TRBJ1-1; cdr3_length: 12; clone_size: -; d_call: -; cdr3_aa: CASAAGNTEAFF; cdr3_nt: TGTGCCAGCGCGGCAGGGAACACTGAAGCTTTCTTT
v_call: TRBV3-1/TRBV3-2; j_call: TRBJ2-2; cdr3_length: 16; clone_size: -; d_call: TRBD2; cdr3_aa: CASSQGLAGVTGELFF; cdr3_nt: TGTGCCAGCAGCCAAGGACTAGCGGGGGTCACCGGGGAGCTGTTTTTT
v_call: TRBV6-5; j_call: TRBJ2-7; cdr3_length: 14; clone_size: -; d_call: TRBD1; cdr3_aa: CASSPGQGAYEQYF; cdr3_nt: TGTGCCAGCAGTCCCGGACAGGGAGCCTACGAGCAGTACTTC
v_call: TRBV10-3; j_call: TRBJ2-7; cdr3_length: 14; clone_size: once; d_call: -; cdr3_aa: CAISVNRDSDEQYF; cdr3_nt: TGTGCCATCAGTGTTAACAGGGATAGCGACGAGCAGTACTTC
v_call: TRBV3-1/TRBV3-2; j_call: TRBJ1-6; cdr3_length: 15; clone_size: -; d_call: -; cdr3_aa: CASSQGYSVNSPLHF; cdr3_nt: TGTGCCAGCAGCCAAGGCTACAGCGTAAATTCACCCCTCCACTTT
v_call: TRBV19; j_call: TRBJ1-5; cdr3_length: 15; clone_size: -; d_call: -; cdr3_aa: CASSISRPQVQPQHF; cdr3_nt: TGTGCCAGTAGTATATCCCGGCCCCAGGTGCAGCCCCAGCATTTT
v_call: TRBV27; j_call: TRBJ2-3; cdr3_length: 14; clone_size: -; d_call: -; cdr3_aa: CASQFGTLSDTQYF; cdr3_nt: TGTGCCAGCCAGTTTGGGACTCTCAGCGATACGCAGTATTTT
v_call: TRBV6-5; j_call: TRBJ1-5; cdr3_length: 14; clone_size: -; d_call: -; cdr3_aa: CASRSGAGEQPQHF; cdr3_nt: TGTGCCAGCAGATCCGGAGCCGGGGAGCAGCCCCAGCATTTT
v_call: TRBV2; j_call: TRBJ2-7; cdr3_length: 11; clone_size: few; d_call: -; cdr3_aa: CASSATGEQYF; cdr3_nt: TGTGCCAGCAGTGCGACTGGCGAGCAGTACTTC
v_call: TRBV25-1; j_call: TRBJ1-5; cdr3_length: 14; clone_size: -; d_call: TRBD1; cdr3_aa: CASSQGGDAQPQHF; cdr3_nt: TGTGCCAGCAGTCAAGGGGGCGATGCTCAGCCCCAGCATTTT
v_call: TRBV2; j_call: TRBJ1-1; cdr3_length: 13; clone_size: -; d_call: -; cdr3_aa: CASSDAQNTEAFF; cdr3_nt: TGTGCCAGCAGTGATGCACAGAACACTGAAGCTTTCTTT
v_call: TRBV9; j_call: TRBJ2-3; cdr3_length: 13; clone_size: -; d_call: -; cdr3_aa: CASSEGPTGTQYF; cdr3_nt: TGTGCCAGCAGCGAGGGGCCGACGGGTACGCAGTATTTT
v_call: TRBV18; j_call: TRBJ2-7; cdr3_length: 15; clone_size: few; d_call: TRBD1; cdr3_aa: CASSPPTGQDYEQYF; cdr3_nt: TGTGCCAGCTCACCACCGACAGGGCAAGACTACGAGCAGTACTTC
v_call: TRBV18; j_call: TRBJ2-2; cdr3_length: 14; clone_size: -; d_call: -; cdr3_aa: CASSPAETTGELFF; cdr3_nt: TGTGCCAGCTCACCAGCCGAAACCACCGGGGAGCTGTTTTTT
v_call: TRBV5-8; j_call: TRBJ1-3; cdr3_length: 15; clone_size: -; d_call: -; cdr3_aa: CASSFGQVYGNTIYF; cdr3_nt: TGTGCCAGCAGCTTCGGGCAGGTTTATGGAAACACCATATATTTT
v_call: TRBV10-2; j_call: TRBJ1-6; cdr3_length: 14; clone_size: -; d_call: -; cdr3_aa: CASSEASDNSPLHF; cdr3_nt: TGCGCCAGCAGTGAGGCATCCGATAATTCACCCCTCCACTTT
v_call: TRBV7-2; j_call: TRBJ2-6; cdr3_length: 18; clone_size: -; d_call: TRBD1; cdr3_aa: CASSFLSAGGSGANVLTF; cdr3_nt: TGTGCCAGCAGCTTTTTATCCGCAGGGGGCTCTGGGGCCAACGTCCTGACTTTC
v_call: TRBV5-1; j_call: TRBJ2-2; cdr3_length: 15; clone_size: -; d_call: TRBD1; cdr3_aa: CASSDGTGNTGELFF; cdr3_nt: TGCGCCAGCAGCGACGGGACAGGGAACACCGGGGAGCTGTTTTTT
v_call: TRBV27; j_call: TRBJ2-5; cdr3_length: 13; clone_size: -; d_call: -; cdr3_aa: CASRAVGGETQYF; cdr3_nt: TGTGCCAGCAGAGCCGTAGGGGGGGAGACCCAGTACTTC
v_call: TRBV7-9; j_call: TRBJ1-5; cdr3_length: 14; clone_size: -; d_call: -; cdr3_aa: CASSLAEVSQPQHF; cdr3_nt: TGTGCCAGCAGCTTAGCCGAGGTTAGTCAGCCCCAGCATTTT
v_call: TRBV6-5; j_call: TRBJ1-1; cdr3_length: 15; clone_size: -; d_call: -; cdr3_aa: CASARKPQTNTEAFF; cdr3_nt: TGTGCCAGCGCAAGGAAACCTCAGACGAACACTGAAGCTTTCTTT
v_call: TRBV6-5; j_call: TRBJ1-5; cdr3_length: 15; clone_size: -; d_call: TRBD1; cdr3_aa: CASSYGTGPNQPQHF; cdr3_nt: TGTGCCAGCAGTTACGGGACAGGACCCAATCAGCCCCAGCATTTT
v_call: TRBV5-1; j_call: TRBJ2-3; cdr3_length: 16; clone_size: -; d_call: -; cdr3_aa: CASSLGSSTVTDTQYF; cdr3_nt: TGCGCCAGCAGCTTGGGGAGCTCTACCGTCACAGATACGCAGTATTTT
v_call: TRBV5-1; j_call: TRBJ1-1; cdr3_length: 13; clone_size: -; d_call: -; cdr3_aa: CASSPDGFTEAFF; cdr3_nt: TGCGCCAGCAGCCCGGACGGTTTCACTGAAGCTTTCTTT
v_call: TRBV7-9; j_call: TRBJ1-4; cdr3_length: 15; clone_size: -; d_call: -; cdr3_aa: CASLDGGRTNEKLFF; cdr3_nt: TGTGCCAGCCTCGACGGGGGGAGAACTAATGAAAAACTGTTTTTT
v_call: TRBV19; j_call: TRBJ1-2; cdr3_length: 15; clone_size: -; d_call: -; cdr3_aa: CASSPGQPFSYGYTF; cdr3_nt: TGTGCCAGTAGTCCAGGACAGCCCTTCTCCTATGGCTACACCTTC
v_call: TRBV18; j_call: TRBJ2-7; cdr3_length: 14; clone_size: -; d_call: -; cdr3_aa: CASSPQGSSYEQYF; cdr3_nt: TGTGCCAGCTCACCACAGGGCTCCTCCTACGAGCAGTACTTC
v_call: TRBV2; j_call: TRBJ2-2; cdr3_length: 15; clone_size: once; d_call: TRBD2; cdr3_aa: CASRRTSGGPGELFF; cdr3_nt: TGTGCCAGCAGGAGGACTAGCGGGGGGCCCGGGGAGCTGTTTTTT
v_call: TRBV3-1/TRBV3-2; j_call: TRBJ2-7; cdr3_length: 14; clone_size: -; d_call: TRBD2; cdr3_aa: CASSQGGGAFEQYF; cdr3_nt: TGTGCCAGCAGCCAAGGCGGGGGGGCGTTTGAGCAGTACTTC
v_call: TRBV10-1; j_call: TRBJ2-1; cdr3_length: 13; clone_size: -; d_call: -; cdr3_aa: CASSEGAYNEQFF; cdr3_nt: TGCGCCAGCAGTGAAGGGGCCTACAATGAGCAGTTCTTC
v_call: TRBV2; j_call: TRBJ1-2; cdr3_length: 14; clone_size: -; d_call: TRBD1; cdr3_aa: CASIKTGANYGYTF; cdr3_nt: TGTGCCAGCATTAAGACAGGGGCTAACTATGGCTACACCTTC
v_call: TRBV19; j_call: TRBJ2-2; cdr3_length: 15; clone_size: -; d_call: TRBD1; cdr3_aa: CASETGTANTGELFF; cdr3_nt: TGTGCCAGCGAGACCGGGACAGCTAACACCGGGGAGCTGTTTTTT
v_call: TRBV21-1; j_call: TRBJ2-4; cdr3_length: 14; clone_size: -; d_call: -; cdr3_aa: CASTDSDRKNIQYF; cdr3_nt: TGTGCCAGCACCGACTCGGACAGGAAAAACATTCAGTACTTC
v_call: TRBV6-2/TRBV6-3; j_call: TRBJ1-6; cdr3_length: 16; clone_size: -; d_call: TRBD1; cdr3_aa: CASSFGDSSYNSPLHF; cdr3_nt: TGTGCCAGCAGTTTTGGGGACAGCTCCTATAATTCACCCCTCCACTTT
v_call: TRBV3-1/TRBV3-2; j_call: TRBJ2-3; cdr3_length: 16; clone_size: -; d_call: TRBD1; cdr3_aa: CASSQAGTASTDTQYF; cdr3_nt: TGTGCCAGCAGCCAAGCCGGGACAGCTAGCACAGATACGCAGTATTTT
v_call: TRBV10-3; j_call: TRBJ1-1; cdr3_length: 14; clone_size: -; d_call: -; cdr3_aa: CAISRDTRNTEAFF; cdr3_nt: TGTGCCATCAGCCGGGACACCCGGAACACTGAAGCTTTCTTT
v_call: TRBV14; j_call: TRBJ2-7; cdr3_length: 15; clone_size: -; d_call: -; cdr3_aa: CASSPLARFAYEQYF; cdr3_nt: TGTGCCAGCAGCCCGCTAGCTCGCTTCGCCTACGAGCAGTACTTC
v_call: TRBV15; j_call: TRBJ2-7; cdr3_length: 15; clone_size: once; d_call: -; cdr3_aa: CATSRAAGQVDEQYF; cdr3_nt: TGTGCCACCAGCAGAGCAGCGGGACAGGTCGACGAGCAGTACTTC
v_call: TRBV6-5; j_call: TRBJ2-2; cdr3_length: 14; clone_size: -; d_call: TRBD1; cdr3_aa: CASSYGTATGELFF; cdr3_nt: TGTGCCAGCAGTTACGGGACAGCCACCGGGGAGCTGTTTTTT
v_call: TRBV7-2; j_call: TRBJ1-4; cdr3_length: 12; clone_size: once; d_call: -; cdr3_aa: CASSLAFEKLFF; cdr3_nt: TGTGCCAGCAGCTTAGCGTTTGAAAAACTGTTTTTT
v_call: TRBV27; j_call: TRBJ1-6; cdr3_length: 14; clone_size: -; d_call: -; cdr3_aa: CASSFSGGVSPLHF; cdr3_nt: TGTGCCAGCAGTTTTAGTGGGGGGGTCTCACCCCTCCACTTT
v_call: TRBV21-1; j_call: TRBJ2-7; cdr3_length: 18; clone_size: -; d_call: -; cdr3_aa: CASSKKGRWTGRSYEQYF; cdr3_nt: TGTGCCAGCAGCAAAAAGGGACGCTGGACAGGGCGCTCCTACGAGCAGTACTTC
v_call: TRBV15; j_call: TRBJ2-5; cdr3_length: 14; clone_size: -; d_call: -; cdr3_aa: CATSRDGGLETQYF; cdr3_nt: TGTGCCACCAGCAGAGATGGGGGGTTGGAGACCCAGTACTTC
v_call: TRBV5-8; j_call: TRBJ2-4; cdr3_length: 12; clone_size: -; d_call: -; cdr3_aa: CASNNLRDIQYF; cdr3_nt: TGTGCCAGCAACAATTTGCGGGACATTCAGTACTTC